This T cell receptor (beta chain) was sequenced during a study of graft-versus-host responses after intestinal transplantation. Study findings and constraints: GvH clones detected in recipient marrow included some appearing first in ileum or blood.

Remarks on this clone: Its antigen is still unknown. Germline is not matched at one junction end, which may reflect a read error.

Profiling relied on immunoSEQ multiplex PCR, and the TCRdb table lists in-frame clones only, not all of them. The sample yields around 100,000 clones, roughly 84% seen once. The CDR3 is 16 residues long. The V gene's germline CDR1 is MDHEN and CDR2 SYDVKM. The receptor comes from a human donor who was the organ donor for an intestinal transplant. The rearrangement links TRBV28 to TRBJ1-5; no clear D. The source material was unstimulated CD4+ T cells sorted from spleen or lymph node cells, sampled before transplant. CDR3 region: CVSISSGPYSNQPQHF. The CDR3 nucleotides read TGTGTCAGCATATCATCAGGACCTTATAGCAATCAGCCCCAGCATTTT.